Listed here is a single TCR beta chain. Sequenced by immunoSEQ multiplex PCR; TCRdb stores in-frame clones only, minus some. The table has about 220,000 clones, more than 80% seen once. The entry originates in a study of blood T cell repertoires in COVID-19. Germline V gives CDR1 LGHDT, CDR2 YNNKEL (reference sequence). Trimming shortened V by 4 bases and J by 2 bases, and 11 bases separated the two germline ends. CDR3 size: 14 residues. The sequence was obtained from a woman aged 18 to 35 in a cohort exposed to, infected with or recovered from COVID-19 (not recorded which). The chain links TRBV3-1 (or the pseudogene TRBV3-2) to TRBJ2-5; tentative D call: TRBD2 (6 bases). The sample was PBMCs or T cells enriched from blood (not recorded which). The CDR3 reads CASSPGTFQETQYF. As DNA, the CDR3 is TGTGCCAGCAGCCCGGGGACTTTTCAAGAGACCCAGTACTTC.